Sequencing of this T cell receptor beta chain was carried out in a study of blood T cell repertoires in COVID-19. Overall study context: The samples span acute and convalescent COVID-19 from the United States, Italy and Spain. Nucleic acid was either cDNA or gDNA, and it came from T cells, B-cell-depleted T cells, or PBMCs.

Participant-given clinical history determined each cohort assignment. Study processing details: Amplification of reference gene primers was used by the study to estimate nucleated cell counts. The assay was immunoSEQ multiplex PCR, and TCRdb's table has in-frame clones only and misses some. V, J and clone size are taken as reported in that table, and D and trimming were inferred from the DNA itself. In the table there are fewer than 250,000 clones, 84% of which are singletons. Per germline, CDR1 SGHNT and CDR2 YYREEE (reference sequence). Trimming pared 0 bases from V and 0 bases from J, leaving 12 bases between. The CDR3 length is 16 residues.

What was sequenced was PBMCs or T cells enriched from blood (not recorded which). The chain has TRBV5-4 and TRBJ1-1; D gene unclear. This TCR was sampled from a woman aged 25 to 39 who had recovered from COVID-19. CDR3 bases: TGTGCCAGCAGCTTGGGGCGAGGCGACCTGAACACTGAAGCTTTCTTT. Its protein product is CASSLGRGDLNTEAFF.